A single sample is the source of the 8 T cell receptor beta chains below, sequenced in a study of T-cell memory formation after mild COVID-19. MiXCR, run by TCRdb on the 5' RACE reads, gives a single entry per CDR3 protein. The data contain 150,000 to 200,000 distinct CDR3 sequences, approximately 10% of them seen just once; the ten biggest clones take up roughly 3.8%. Specimen: PBMCs or a T cell subset sorted from them (not recorded which). These TCRs come from a man aged 18 to 29 who had mild COVID-19 (a few samples of this study predate the infection). Cell type and time point are not known.

This clonotype came up once. The CDR3, as DNA: TGTGCCAGCAGCCAAGGTAGCGGTGGCTACACCTTC. This gives the protein CASSQGSGGYTF. The chain combines TRBV3-1 with TRBJ1-2; unclear D gene. Germline V gene data show CDR1 as LGHDT and CDR2 as YNNKEL (reference sequence). V lost 1 base and J lost 7, with 7 bases in between. The CDR3 extends over 12 amino acids.

This clonotype was found a few times. A read error may account for a junction end that differs from germline. This CDR3 is CASSYEGELHF. CDR3 nucleotide sequence: TGTGCCAGCAGTTACGAAGGGGAATTGCACTTC. The chain recombines TRBV6-2 or TRBV6-3 with TRBJ2-7, with D maybe TRBD1 (5 bases). From germline, CDR1 is MNHEY and CDR2 SVGEGT. The CDR3 loop spans 11 amino acids.

This rearrangement joins TRBV9 to TRBJ2-5; 10 nucleotides match TRBD2. Germline assignment: CDR1 SGDLS and CDR2 YYNGEE. The CDR3 is made up of 16 amino acids. J lost 5 bases, V lost 2 bases, and 9 bases had no gene match. The CDR3 DNA reads TGTGCCAGCAGCGTCTCTCCGGGACTAGCGTGGGAGACCCAGTACTTC. It translates to CASSVSPGLAWETQYF.

The chain uses TRBV12-3 or TRBV12-4 and TRBJ1-1, with TRBD1 as a possible D gene (5 bases). Trimming stripped 6 bases from V and 2 bases from J, with 10 bases between. CDR3 length: 13 amino acids. CDR3: CASRDSFNTEAFF. The CDR3 DNA sequence: TGTGCCAGCAGAGACAGTTTCAACACTGAAGCTTTCTTT.

The chain employs TRBV4-3 and TRBJ2-3, with D perhaps matching TRBD1 (5 bases). CDR1 is LGHNA, CDR2 YSLEER, per germline. The CDR3 spans 13 residues. V gave up 7 bases and J gave up 6 bases, with 14 bases separating them. Here the CDR3 DNA reads TGCGCCAGCACCTCAGGAGCAGGGGATACGCAGTATTTT. Its translation is CASTSGAGDTQYF.

The chain has TRBV12-3 or TRBV12-4 and TRBJ1-6; D is uncertain. The germline V and J ends were trimmed by 7 bases and 9 bases, with 13 bases remaining between them. CDR3 length: 13 amino acids. The CDR3 spells CASIQDGSSPLHF. CDR3 nucleotide sequence: TGTGCCAGCATCCAGGACGGGAGTTCACCCCTCCACTTT.

This clonotype was detected ten times or more. V and J are TRBV5-1 and TRBJ2-2, with D perhaps matching TRBD1 or TRBD2 (5 bases each). Germline CDR1 and CDR2: SGHRS and YFSETQ. This CDR3 has 14 amino acids. V shed 6 bases and J shed 3 bases, with 12 bases lying between them. CDR3 nucleotides: TGCGCCAGCACCGGGACCGCCTACACCGGGGAGCTGTTTTTT. Translated, it gives CASTGTAYTGELFF.

In this sample, this clonotype turned up many times. V usage is TRBV2 and J usage is TRBJ2-7; TRBD1 aligns across 8 bases. With 6 bases clipped from V and 5 bases from J, the junction kept 6 bases outside the gene matches. The CDR3 spans 13 residues. The germline V gene has CDR1 SNHLY and CDR2 FYNNEI. The DNA of the CDR3 is TGTGCCAGCAGACCGCAACAGGGGGACGAGCAGTACTTC. Protein: CASRPQQGDEQYF.